These T cell receptor beta chains were read from a single sample in a study of shared clonotypes between healthy human individuals. TCRdb's table, derived via immunoSEQ multiplex PCR, lists solely in-frame clones and lacks some. The data contain about 2.2 million clones, about 92% of them singletons. The sample consisted of naive CD8+ T cells from PBMCs. Every receptor here comes from a man between 18 and 35 years old in good health. Some clones in this sample may be carry-over from other donors' samples. Both conserved end residues are part of each CDR3. A D gene is named only where the DNA matches it firmly.

D gene	V gene	CDR3 protein
TRBD1	TRBV30	CAWSRQGEGYGYTF
NA	TRBV7-9	CASGELFF
NA	TRBV7-9	CASSFGDGEQFF
TRBD1	TRBV27	CASSQSGQGSYEQYF
NA	TRBV28	CASSFLRLDQPQHF
NA	TRBV4-3	CASSQDSRGSSTDTQYF
TRBD1	TRBV4-3	CASSQDGTAYEQYF
NA	TRBV28	CASTPDRIRYPNTEAFF
TRBD2	TRBV28	CASSLSFLGLEQYF
NA	TRBV5-6	CASSVAGDTLLSSYGYTF
NA	TRBV15	CATSRVEGDTEAFF
NA	TRBV2	CASSEAAGNTEAFF
TRBD1	TRBV5-1	CASSWAGGTYEQYF
NA	TRBV5-1	CASSTTGRRETQYF
TRBD2	TRBV30	CAWTDGLAVWETQYF
TRBD2	TRBV27	CASSRTSGSYEQYF
NA	TRBV7-9	CASTYWADTQYF
NA	TRBV7-2	CASSLDLAAPLGTQYF
NA	TRBV7-9	CASSRPNTDTQYF
NA	TRBV6-1	CASSEVNPTYNEQFF
TRBD1	TRBV10-1	CASRRLEMGGGQGQPQHF
TRBD2	TRBV4-3	CASSQVMREGPEQFF
TRBD1	TRBV7-9	CASSLGTGLTGELFF
TRBD1	TRBV10-3	CAISESSGTGNTDTQYF
NA	TRBV7-8	CASSFRGPRDNEQFF
NA	TRBV7-8	CASSLYGNQPQHF